This T cell receptor (beta chain) was identified in a study of blood T cell repertoires in COVID-19. CDR1 SGHNT and CDR2 YYREEE come from the germline V gene (reference sequence). This CDR3 has 16 amino acids. J gave up 5 bases and V 1 base, and 9 bases lay outside the gene matches. Libraries were prepared by immunoSEQ multiplex PCR; TCRdb keeps only in-frame clonotypes and omits some of them. The sample records about 440,000 clones, 70% to 90% being singletons. The material sequenced was PBMCs or T cells enriched from blood (not recorded which). This receptor was identified in a woman aged 18-29 years with acute COVID-19. The V call is TRBV5-4, the J call TRBJ2-3, with 8 bases fitting TRBD1. CDR3 residues: CASSLSGAGGIDTQYF. CDR3 in DNA: TGTGCCAGCAGCTTGTCGGGGGCAGGGGGCATAGATACGCAGTATTTT.